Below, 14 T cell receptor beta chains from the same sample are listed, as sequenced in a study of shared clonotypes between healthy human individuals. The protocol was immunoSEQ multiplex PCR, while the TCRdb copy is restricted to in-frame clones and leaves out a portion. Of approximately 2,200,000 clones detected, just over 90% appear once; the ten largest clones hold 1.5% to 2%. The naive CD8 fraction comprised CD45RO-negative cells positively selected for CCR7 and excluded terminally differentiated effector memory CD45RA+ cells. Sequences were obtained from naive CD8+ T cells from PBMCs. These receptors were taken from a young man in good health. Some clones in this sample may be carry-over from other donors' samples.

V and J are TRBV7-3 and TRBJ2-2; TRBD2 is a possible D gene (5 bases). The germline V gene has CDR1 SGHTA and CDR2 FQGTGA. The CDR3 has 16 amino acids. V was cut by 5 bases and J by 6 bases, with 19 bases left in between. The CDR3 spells CASSLIVHGVAGELFF. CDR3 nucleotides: TGTGCCAGCAGCCTTATAGTACACGGGGTCGCCGGGGAGCTGTTTTTT.

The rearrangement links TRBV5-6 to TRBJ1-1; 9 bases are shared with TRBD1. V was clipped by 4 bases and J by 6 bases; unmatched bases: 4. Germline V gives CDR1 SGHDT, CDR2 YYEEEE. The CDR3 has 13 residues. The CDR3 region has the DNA TGTGCCAGCAGCACGGGACAGGGAGCTGAAGCTTTCTTT. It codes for CASSTGQGAEAFF.

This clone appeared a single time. The CDR3: CASSLAGGTVSYEQYF. For the CDR3, the DNA is TGCGCCAGCAGCTTGGCCGGGGGGACGGTCTCCTACGAGCAGTACTTC. The chain uses TRBV5-1 and TRBJ2-7, with 7 bases matching TRBD2. V shed 0 bases, J shed 0 bases, and the junction held 6 bases outside the gene matches. Germline CDR1 reads SGHRS; CDR2 reads YFSETQ. The CDR3 is made up of 16 amino acids.

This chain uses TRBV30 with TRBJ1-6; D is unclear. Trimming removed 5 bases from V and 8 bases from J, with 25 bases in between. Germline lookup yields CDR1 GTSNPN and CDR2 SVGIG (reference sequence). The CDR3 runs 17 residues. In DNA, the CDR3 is TGTGCCTGGCCTGCGGGTTCCTTGGGCCAGGAGGATTCACCCCTCCACTTT. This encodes CAWPAGSLGQEDSPLHF.

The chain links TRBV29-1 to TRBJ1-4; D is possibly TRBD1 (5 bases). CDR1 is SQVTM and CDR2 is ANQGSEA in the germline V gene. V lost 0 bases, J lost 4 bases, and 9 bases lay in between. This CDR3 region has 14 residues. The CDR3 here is CSVEDPGLNEKLFF. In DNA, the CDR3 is TGCAGCGTTGAAGATCCAGGGCTTAATGAAAAACTGTTTTTT. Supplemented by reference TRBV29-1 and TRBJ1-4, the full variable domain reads SAVISQKPSRDICQRGTSLTIQCQVDSQVTMMFWYRQQPGQSLTLIATANQGSEATYESGFVIDKFPISRPNLTFSTLTVSNMSPEDSSIYLCSVEDPGLNEKLFFGSGTQLSVL.

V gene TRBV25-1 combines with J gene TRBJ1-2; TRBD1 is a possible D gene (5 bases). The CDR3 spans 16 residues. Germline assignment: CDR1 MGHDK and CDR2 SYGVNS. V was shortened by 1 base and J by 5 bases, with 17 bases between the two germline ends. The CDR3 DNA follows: TGTGCCAGCAGTGAATGGGAGGGACGGGAAAGTTATGGCTACACCTTC. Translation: CASSEWEGRESYGYTF.

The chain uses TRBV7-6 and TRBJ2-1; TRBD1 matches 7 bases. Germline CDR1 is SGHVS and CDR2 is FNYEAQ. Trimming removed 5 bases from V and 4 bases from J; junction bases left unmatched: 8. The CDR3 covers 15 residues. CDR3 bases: TGTGCCAGCAGCCCGCGGACAGGCACGTACAATGAGCAGTTCTTC. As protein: CASSPRTGTYNEQFF. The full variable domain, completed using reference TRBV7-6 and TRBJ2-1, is GAGVSQSPRYKVTKRGQDVALRCDPISGHVSLYWYRQALGQGPEFLTYFNYEAQQDKSGLPNDRFSAERPEGSISTLTIQRTEQRDSAMYRCASSPRTGTYNEQFFGPGTRLTVL.

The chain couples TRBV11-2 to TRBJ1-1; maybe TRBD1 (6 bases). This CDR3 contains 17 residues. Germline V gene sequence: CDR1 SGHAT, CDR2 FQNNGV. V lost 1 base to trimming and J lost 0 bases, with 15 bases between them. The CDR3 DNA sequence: TGTGCCAGCAGCTTAGGAATACAGGGTCCCGTGAACACTGAAGCTTTCTTT. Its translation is CASSLGIQGPVNTEAFF.

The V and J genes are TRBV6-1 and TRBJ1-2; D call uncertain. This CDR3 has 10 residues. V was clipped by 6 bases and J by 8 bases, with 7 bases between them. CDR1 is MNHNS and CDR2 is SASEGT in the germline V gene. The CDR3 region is CASSPMGYTF. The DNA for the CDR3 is TGTGCCAGCAGCCCCATGGGCTACACCTTC.

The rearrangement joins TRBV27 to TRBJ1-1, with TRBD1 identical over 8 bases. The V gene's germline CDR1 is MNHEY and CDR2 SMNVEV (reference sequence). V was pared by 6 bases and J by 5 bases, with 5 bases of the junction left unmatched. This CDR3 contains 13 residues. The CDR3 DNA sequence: TGTGCCAGCAGGGACAGGGTGAGAACTGAAGCTTTCTTT. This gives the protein CASRDRVRTEAFF.

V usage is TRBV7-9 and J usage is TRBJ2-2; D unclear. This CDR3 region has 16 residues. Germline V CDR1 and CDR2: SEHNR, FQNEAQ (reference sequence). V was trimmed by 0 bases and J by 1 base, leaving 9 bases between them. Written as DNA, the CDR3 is TGTGCCAGCAGCTTAGCGACCGGACGGAACACCGGGGAGCTGTTTTTT. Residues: CASSLATGRNTGELFF.

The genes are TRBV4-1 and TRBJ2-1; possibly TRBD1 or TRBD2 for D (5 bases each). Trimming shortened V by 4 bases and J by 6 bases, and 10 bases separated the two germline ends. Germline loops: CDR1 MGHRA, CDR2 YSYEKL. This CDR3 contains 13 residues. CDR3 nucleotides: TGCGCCAGCAGCCGGGTCGGGACCAATGAGCAGTTCTTC. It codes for CASSRVGTNEQFF.

The CDR3 DNA reads as TGCGCCAGCAGCCACGGGACAGGGAGATCCTACGAGCAGTACTTC. Translating it yields CASSHGTGRSYEQYF. The V gene is TRBV4-1, the J gene TRBJ2-7; TRBD1 agrees at 9 bases. The CDR3 contains 15 residues. Trimming took 3 bases from V and 1 from J; bases not matched to a gene: 4. CDR1 is MGHRA, CDR2 YSYEKL, per germline.

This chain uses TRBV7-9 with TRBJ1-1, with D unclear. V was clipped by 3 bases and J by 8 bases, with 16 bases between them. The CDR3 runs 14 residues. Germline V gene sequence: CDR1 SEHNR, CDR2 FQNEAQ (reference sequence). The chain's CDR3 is CASSFSDFEGEAFF. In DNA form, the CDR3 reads TGTGCCAGCAGCTTTTCGGATTTCGAAGGAGAAGCTTTCTTT.